These 9 T cell receptor beta chains share one sample of origin, sequenced in a study of molecular identifiers for immune sequencing clone quantification. TCRdb reanalysed the PCR reads using MiXCR and keeps one entry per CDR3 protein. The sample contains a few hundred thousand distinct CDR3 sequences, 20% to 25% of which appear only once. Specimen: naive CD8+ T cells from blood, with Jurkat cell RNA spiked in. Documented subset: FACS-sorted CD8+CD4-CCR7+CD45RA+ naive T cells. The source is a human donor in good health. Some libraries in this study had Jurkat cell RNA spiked in.

On this clonotype: A much larger clone differs by one base, so this may be a read error. This chain uses TRBV5-1 with TRBJ2-7; D is tentatively TRBD1 or TRBD2 (5 bases each). Germline-derived CDR1 and CDR2 are SGHRS and YFSETQ. There are 13 residues in the CDR3. The CDR3 nucleotides read TGCGCCAGGGGGGACCCCGACCTTTACGAGCGGTACTTC. As protein: CARGDPDLYERYF.

This clonotype was recorded once. The chain uses TRBV9 and TRBJ1-4; TRBD1 is a possible D gene (6 bases). Germline V CDR1 and CDR2: SGDLS, YYNGEE. V was clipped by 4 bases and J by 3 bases, with 13 bases between them. The CDR3 runs to 15 residues. The CDR3 DNA reads as TGTGCCAGCAGCCCCGGGGGGGGCCCTAATGAAAAACTGTTTTTT. The encoded protein is CASSPGGGPNEKLFF.

In nucleotides, the CDR3 is TGCGCCAGCAGCTTGTATCCAGGAGAATACGAGCAGTACTTC. Protein: CASSLYPGEYEQYF. The chain joins TRBV5-1 to TRBJ2-7; D remains ambiguous. Trimming cost V 1 base and J 4 bases, with 12 bases left between them. The CDR3 runs to 14 residues. The germline CDR1 and CDR2 sequences are SGHRS and YFSETQ.

This clonotype was detected only a few times. V and J are TRBV30 and TRBJ2-1; 7 bases line up with TRBD2. The CDR3 loop spans 13 amino acids. Trimming removed 3 bases from V and 7 bases from J; junction bases left unmatched: 6. CDR1 and CDR2 from the germline V gene are GTSNPN and SVGIG (reference sequence). CDR3 loop: CAWSTGTTNEQFF. The CDR3 region has the DNA TGTGCCTGGAGCACCGGGACTACAAATGAGCAGTTCTTC.

The V gene is TRBV30, the J gene TRBJ2-5; 7 positions agree with TRBD1. Per germline, CDR1 GTSNPN and CDR2 SVGIG (reference sequence). The ends lost 5 bases at V and 1 base at J; junction bases unmatched: 7. The length of the CDR3 is 14 residues. CDR3 nucleotide sequence: TGTGCCTGGGGCTTTGGGACAGTCCAAGAGACCCAGTACTTC. This gives the protein CAWGFGTVQETQYF.

V and J are TRBV4-3 and TRBJ1-4; D not resolved. The CDR3 runs to 15 residues. Per germline, CDR1 LGHNA and CDR2 YSLEER. Trimming removed 0 bases at V and 5 bases at J, with 10 bases between. This CDR3 reads CASSQERFRNEKLFF. The CDR3 region has the DNA TGCGCCAGCAGCCAAGAGAGATTCAGGAATGAAAAACTGTTTTTT.

A note on this clonotype: Since a much larger clone is just one base distant, this may be a read error. V and J are TRBV5-1 and TRBJ2-5; 9 bases align to TRBD2. Per the germline V gene, CDR1 is SGHRS and CDR2 is YFSETQ. The CDR3 length is 15 residues. Written as DNA, the CDR3 is TGCGCCAGCAGCTTGGTTGCGGGAGGGGTAGAGACCCGGTACTTC. It is translated as CASSLVAGGVETRYF.

As regards this clonotype: Compared with germline, one end of the junction differs, possibly owing to a read error. This chain uses TRBV20-1 with TRBJ2-3, with D perhaps being TRBD1 or TRBD2 (5 bases each). Germline-derived CDR1 and CDR2 are DFQATT and SNEGSKA (reference sequence). CDR3 size: 14 residues. CDR3 sequence reads: CSASPGTVWDMQYF. CDR3 coding DNA: TGCAGTGCCTCCCCCGGGACGGTTTGGGATATGCAGTATTTT.

Comments on this clonotype: Germline and junction disagree at one end, which may indicate a read error. The chain couples TRBV19 to TRBJ1-1, with D possibly matching TRBD1 (5 bases). The CDR3 contains 23 residues. In germline, CDR1 is LNHDA, CDR2 SQIVND (reference sequence). The CDR3 loop reads CASGITRVGDSVSTGATGTEAFF. CDR3 bases: TGTGCCAGTGGTATTACCAGGGTGGGGGATTCCGTAAGCACTGGAGCCACGGGCACTGAAGCTTTCTTT.